These T cell receptor beta chains were read from a single sample in a study of CD4 T cells in relation to SARS-CoV-2 and coronaviruses. The protocol was immunoSEQ multiplex PCR, while the TCRdb copy is restricted to in-frame clones and leaves out a portion. The sample has tens of thousands of clones; over 65% are singletons. The antigens for these receptors are not known. The sample taken for sequencing was CD4+ T cells from PBMCs, cultured in vitro. Source of these receptors: a human donor in good health. The CDR3 runs from the conserved cysteine through the conserved F or W. D genes are given only for firm matches. For some rows the clone size is stated as once, few or many, or as a class when expanded; others skip it.

D | size | J | V | CDR3 | DNA
NA | NA | TRBJ1-3 | TRBV5-6 | CASSLAWGGGNTIYF | TGTGCCAGCAGCTTGGCCTGGGGTGGTGGAAACACCATATATTTT
NA | NA | TRBJ1-5 | TRBV6-2/TRBV6-3 | CASSQGVLYQPQHF | TGTGCCAGCAGTCAAGGGGTGTTGTATCAGCCCCAGCATTTT
NA | NA | TRBJ1-5 | TRBV21-1 | CASRGCHQPQHF | TGTGCCAGCCGGGGGTGTCATCAGCCCCAGCATTTT
TRBD1 | NA | TRBJ2-1 | TRBV5-1 | CASMSPTGTAYNEQFF | TGCGCCAGCATGTCCCCAACCGGGACAGCTTACAATGAGCAGTTCTTC
TRBD2 | NA | TRBJ2-3 | TRBV29-1 | CSVEPGGESTDTQYF | TGCAGCGTTGAACCGGGAGGGGAGAGCACAGATACGCAGTATTTT
TRBD1 | NA | TRBJ2-5 | TRBV28 | CASSLVGTGEETQYF | TGTGCCAGCAGTTTAGTTGGGACAGGGGAAGAGACCCAGTACTTC
NA | NA | TRBJ2-7 | TRBV7-2 | CASRTQWGTYEQYF | TGTGCCAGCAGGACACAGTGGGGTACCTACGAGCAGTACTTC
NA | NA | TRBJ2-5 | TRBV18 | CASSPGSAAGETQYF | TGTGCCAGCTCACCGGGCTCCGCCGCCGGGGAGACCCAGTACTTC
NA | NA | TRBJ2-3 | TRBV3-1/TRBV3-2 | CASSLWSRQGTDTQYF | TGTGCCAGCAGCCTGTGGTCTCGGCAGGGCACAGATACGCAGTATTTT
TRBD1 | few | TRBJ2-7 | TRBV6-5 | CASSYSGTVRYEQYF | TGTGCCAGCAGTTACAGTGGGACAGTCCGATACGAGCAGTACTTC
TRBD2 | NA | TRBJ2-3 | TRBV11-3 | CASSLRLAGATDTQYF | TGTGCCAGCAGCTTACGGCTAGCGGGGGCCACAGATACGCAGTATTTT
NA | NA | TRBJ2-1 | TRBV5-3 | CARSPGPYNEQFF | TGTGCCAGAAGCCCAGGACCGTACAATGAGCAGTTCTTC
TRBD1 | NA | TRBJ1-6 | TRBV6-2/TRBV6-3 | CASSYGWWTGPSSYNSPLHF | TGTGCCAGCAGTTATGGATGGTGGACAGGGCCTAGCTCCTATAATTCACCCCTCCACTTT
NA | NA | TRBJ2-6 | TRBV6-5 | CASSLGGGGANVLTF | TGTGCCAGCAGCCTCGGGGGAGGTGGGGCCAACGTCCTGACTTTC
TRBD1 | NA | TRBJ1-2 | TRBV11-2 | CASSFIQGTGYTF | TGTGCCAGCAGCTTTATACAGGGGACGGGCTACACCTTC
TRBD1 | NA | TRBJ2-2 | TRBV7-2 | CASIVTTGLGELFF | TGTGCCAGCATCGTAACGACAGGGCTCGGGGAGCTGTTTTTT